The 28 T cell receptor beta chains below all came from one sample that was sequenced in a study of human versus mouse CDR3 diversity and MHC coevolution. Using immunoSEQ multiplex PCR, the repertoire was profiled, and TCRdb retains in-frame clones only, with some absent. The table shows roughly 86,000 clones, with just over 90% occurring only once. Sequenced sample: naive CD4+ T cells from blood. As to subset: CD45RO-negative CD62L-positive naive CD4 T cells. These receptors all stem from a person aged 25 to 69 in good health.

The chain is built from TRBV18 and TRBJ1-1, with a tentative D call TRBD1 (5 bases). V lost 0 bases to trimming and J lost 1 base, with 12 bases between them. CDR1 is KGHSH, CDR2 LQKENI, per germline. The CDR3 covers 16 residues. The CDR3 DNA reads TGTGCCAGCTCACCACCTAGTGGCAGGGCGAACACTGAAGCTTTCTTT. It is translated as CASSPPSGRANTEAFF.

The chain carries TRBV18 and TRBJ1-2; TRBD1 might be the D (5 bases). CDR1 and CDR2 (germline): KGHSH, LQKENI. The CDR3 consists of 13 residues. V was shortened by 0 bases and J by 6 bases, with 8 bases between the two germline ends. The CDR3 loop reads CASSPPGGDGYTF. In DNA form, the CDR3 reads TGTGCCAGCTCACCACCGGGAGGGGATGGCTACACCTTC.

For the CDR3, the DNA is TGTGCCAGCTGTGACAGGGCCACCTATGGCTACACCTTC. The encoded protein is CASCDRATYGYTF. This chain connects TRBV27 to TRBJ1-2; TRBD1 matches 7 bases. V dropped 8 bases and J dropped 4; count of bases not matched to a gene: 7. Germline V CDR1 and CDR2: MNHEY, SMNVEV (reference sequence). CDR3 size: 13 residues.

This chain links TRBV29-1 with TRBJ1-1, with D perhaps TRBD1 (5 bases). Trimming removed 6 bases from V and 1 base from J, with 12 bases in between. CDR1 is SQVTM, CDR2 ANQGSEA, per germline. The CDR3 runs 13 residues. CDR3: CSVERQPNTEAFF. The CDR3 DNA reads TGCAGCGTCGAACGACAGCCGAACACTGAAGCTTTCTTT.

The rearrangement uses TRBV7-9 and TRBJ2-3; 9 bases match TRBD2. V was pared by 4 bases and J by 4 bases, with 6 bases of the junction left unmatched. CDR1 and CDR2 (germline): SEHNR, FQNEAQ (reference sequence). The CDR3 runs 15 residues. The CDR3, as DNA: TGTGCCAGCAGCTATAGCGGGAGATCAGCAGATACGCAGTATTTT. It yields the protein CASSYSGRSADTQYF.

This clone was seen only once. The rearrangement joins TRBV7-2 to TRBJ1-1, with 8 bases that match TRBD1. CDR1 is SGHTA, CDR2 FQGNSA, per germline. V gave up 3 bases and J gave up 7 bases; unmatched junction bases: 4. The CDR3 spans 13 residues. This chain's CDR3 is CASSFRQGFEAFF. Written as DNA, the CDR3 is TGTGCCAGCAGCTTTAGACAGGGGTTTGAAGCTTTCTTT.

The chain joins TRBV6-5 to TRBJ2-7; 11 bases map to TRBD2. This CDR3 is built from 14 residues. V lost 6 bases and J lost 6; bases outside the gene matches: 7. Germline loops: CDR1 MNHEY, CDR2 SVGAGI. Written as DNA, the CDR3 is TGTGCCAGCAGACGACCCGGGACTAGCGGCGAGCAGTACTTC. This gives the protein CASRRPGTSGEQYF.

This chain uses TRBV7-3 with TRBJ2-1; 8 positions agree with TRBD2. The V and J ends lost 5 bases and 2 bases, in that order; junction bases with no gene match: 5. The germline CDR1 and CDR2 sequences are SGHTA and FQGTGA. The CDR3 consists of 15 residues. CDR3 sequence: CASSPGGAAYNEQFF. DNA of the CDR3: TGTGCCAGCAGCCCCGGGGGGGCTGCCTACAATGAGCAGTTCTTC.

A single count supports this clone. This chain links TRBV30 with TRBJ2-7; no firm D call. The V and J ends lost 0 bases and 4 bases respectively, with 7 bases between them. The CDR3 runs to 12 residues. Germline CDR1 GTSNPN, CDR2 SVGIG (reference sequence). CDR3 sequence (DNA): TGTGCCTGGAGTGTAGTCCGGTACGAGCAGTACTTC. It is translated as CAWSVVRYEQYF.

The chain combines TRBV7-6 with TRBJ2-5; 7 nucleotides agree with TRBD2. The CDR3 loop spans 12 amino acids. V shed 4 bases, J shed 5 bases, and the junction held 1 base outside the gene matches. In germline, CDR1 is SGHVS, CDR2 FNYEAQ. The CDR3: CASSWGGETQYF. In DNA form, the CDR3 reads TGTGCCAGCAGCTGGGGGGGGGAGACCCAGTACTTC.

The J gene is TRBJ2-1, the V gene TRBV5-1; weak D call: TRBD1 (5 bases). Deletions cut 7 bases from V and 5 bases from J, with 16 bases between. Germline loops: CDR1 SGHRS, CDR2 YFSETQ. The CDR3 contains 14 residues. The CDR3 DNA follows: TGCGCCAGCGGCCCAGGGAAAATTGACAATGAGCAGTTCTTC. Amino acid sequence: CASGPGKIDNEQFF.

The V call is TRBV7-9, the J call TRBJ2-1; TRBD1 matches 8 bases. This CDR3 comprises 14 residues. Germline V lookup: CDR1 SEHNR, CDR2 FQNEAQ (reference sequence). The V segment lost 6 bases and the J segment 1 base; nucleotides outside the gene matches: 2. Here the CDR3 DNA reads TGTGCCAGCAGTAGGACAGGGTCCTACAATGAGCAGTTCTTC. Translating gives CASSRTGSYNEQFF. The full variable domain, in which reference TRBV7-9 and TRBJ2-1 provide the parts outside the CDR3, is DTGVSQNPRHKITKRGQNVTFRCDPISEHNRLYWYRQTLGQGPEFLTYFQNEAQLEKSRLLSDRFSAERPKGSFSTLEIQRTEQGDSAMYLCASSRTGSYNEQFFGPGTRLTVL.

This chain uses TRBV28 with TRBJ2-7; perhaps TRBD2 as D (6 bases). Trimming took off 3 bases at V and 6 bases at J, with 18 bases between the two ends. Germline assignment: CDR1 MDHEN and CDR2 SYDVKM. This CDR3 comprises 15 residues. CDR3 nucleotide sequence: TGTGCCAGCAGTTTTGAAGGCGGGAACCCTTCCGAGCAGTACTTC. It is translated as CASSFEGGNPSEQYF.

The chain recombines TRBV5-6 with TRBJ2-7; 11 bases align to TRBD1. The CDR3 loop spans 16 amino acids. Trimming cost V 4 bases and J 7 bases; bases outside gene matches: 13. Germline-derived CDR1 and CDR2 are SGHDT and YYEEEE. The chain's CDR3 is CASSIPGQGVGGEQYF. The CDR3 DNA is TGTGCCAGCAGCATACCGGGACAGGGGGTGGGTGGAGAGCAGTACTTC.

The chain recombines TRBV7-8 with TRBJ2-1; the D gene is possibly TRBD2 (5 bases). The CDR3 is made up of 16 amino acids. The germline V gene has CDR1 SGHVS and CDR2 FQNEAQ. The V end lost 7 bases, the J end lost 6 bases, and 22 bases lay between the germline ends. The CDR3 DNA reads TGTGCCAGCAACAGCCTCCGGGCGGGTGGTGGCAATGAGCAGTTCTTC. Its translation: CASNSLRAGGGNEQFF.

This chain links TRBV7-9 with TRBJ2-1; the match to TRBD2 covers 13 bases. Looked up from germline, CDR1 is SEHNR and CDR2 is FQNEAQ (reference sequence). This CDR3 spans 19 amino acids. After removal of 5 bases from V and 2 bases from J, the junction contained 12 bases not matched to a gene. As DNA, the CDR3 is TGTGCCAGCAGCCCACCCCGCACTAGCGGGAGGGGGGCCTACAATGAGCAGTTCTTC. Its translation: CASSPPRTSGRGAYNEQFF.

The chain carries TRBV12-5 and TRBJ2-1, with 10 nucleotides matching TRBD2. With V trimmed by 1 base and J by 4 bases, 1 base remained unmatched. In germline, CDR1 is LGHNT, CDR2 FRNRAP. The CDR3 runs to 15 residues. The DNA for the CDR3 is TGTGCTAGTGGTTTGGCAGCGGGGGGGTACAATGAGCAGTTCTTC. This encodes CASGLAAGGYNEQFF.

V usage is TRBV2 and J usage is TRBJ2-3, with 9 bases aligning to TRBD1. V dropped 5 bases and J dropped 5; count of bases not matched to a gene: 8. Germline loops: CDR1 SNHLY, CDR2 FYNNEI. The length of the CDR3 is 15 residues. The CDR3: CASSPQGASQDTQYF. DNA for the CDR3: TGTGCCAGCAGTCCACAGGGGGCTAGTCAAGATACGCAGTATTTT.

The V and J genes are TRBV9 and TRBJ1-4; D gene unclear. Between the trimmed V and J ends, which lost 0 bases and 5 bases, there was a span of 8 bases. Germline V lookup: CDR1 SGDLS, CDR2 YYNGEE. The CDR3 sequence is 14 residues long. CDR3 sequence: CASSVDARNEKLFF. CDR3 bases: TGTGCCAGCAGCGTAGATGCCAGAAATGAAAAACTGTTTTTT.

This rearrangement joins TRBV7-2 to TRBJ2-6; possibly TRBD2 for D (6 bases). Trimming pared 5 bases from V and 0 bases from J, leaving 14 bases between. Germline CDR1 is SGHTA and CDR2 is FQGNSA. The CDR3 runs 17 residues. CDR3 sequence (DNA): TGTGCCAGCAGCCCACCGGGACTCAACTCTGGGGCCAACGTCCTGACTTTC. Translation: CASSPPGLNSGANVLTF.

The chain has TRBV25-1 and TRBJ2-2, with 7 positions matching TRBD1. V was clipped by 3 bases and J by 5 bases; unmatched bases: 6. Germline CDR1 MGHDK, CDR2 SYGVNS. The CDR3 has 15 amino acids. This chain's CDR3 is CASSESTGVTGELFF. The CDR3 DNA reads as TGTGCCAGCAGTGAGAGCACAGGGGTTACCGGGGAGCTGTTTTTT.

The chain combines TRBV19 with TRBJ1-4; no clear D. Trimming took 3 bases from V and 0 from J, leaving 8 bases between them. The CDR3 is made up of 15 amino acids. Germline values: CDR1 LNHDA, CDR2 SQIVND (reference sequence). The CDR3 DNA sequence: TGTGCCAGTAGTATGGCCAGAACAACTAATGAAAAACTGTTTTTT. Amino acids: CASSMARTTNEKLFF.

This chain links TRBV9 with TRBJ2-7; a possible D gene is TRBD1 (7 bases). The CDR3 totals 14 residues. The V and J ends lost 3 bases and 2 bases respectively, with 12 bases between them. Germline CDR1 reads SGDLS; CDR2 reads YYNGEE. The DNA of the CDR3 is TGTGCCAGCAGCGGCGGGACAGATACCTACGAGCAGTACTTC. Its translation is CASSGGTDTYEQYF. The full variable domain, rest sourced from reference TRBV9 and TRBJ2-7, is DSGVTQTPKHLITATGQRVTLRCSPRSGDLSVYWYQQSLDQGLQFLIQYYNGEERAKGNILERFSAQQFPDLHSELNLSSLELGDSALYFCASSGGTDTYEQYFGPGTRLTVT.

The chain joins TRBV6-4 to TRBJ1-1, with 8 bases lining up with TRBD1. This CDR3 is 14 amino acids long. Germline V lookup: CDR1 MRHNA, CDR2 SNTAGT. Trimming at V came to 4 bases and at J to 4 bases, leaving 5 bases not matched to a gene. CDR3 sequence (DNA): TGTGCCAGCAGTGTGGACAGGGCCGCCACTGAAGCTTTCTTT. It codes for CASSVDRAATEAFF.

The chain is built from TRBV5-4 and TRBJ1-6; TRBD1 matches 7 bases. CDR1 is SGHNT and CDR2 is YYREEE in the germline V gene (reference sequence). V dropped 3 bases and J dropped 5; count of bases not matched to a gene: 8. This CDR3 has 16 residues. CDR3 sequence (DNA): TGTGCCAGCAGCTCTGCCGGACAGGCGCATAATTCACCCCTCCACTTT. It yields the protein CASSSAGQAHNSPLHF.

This chain joins TRBV6-5 and TRBJ2-1; 9 nucleotides agree with TRBD2. J was trimmed by 7 bases and V by 6 bases; bases with no gene match: 10. Per germline, CDR1 MNHEY and CDR2 SVGAGI. This CDR3 has 15 residues. This chain's CDR3 is CASSPLAGRMNEQFF. The CDR3 coding sequence is TGTGCCAGCAGCCCTCTAGCGGGAAGGATGAATGAGCAGTTCTTC.

The gene calls are TRBV7-3 and TRBJ2-7, with D tentatively TRBD1 (6 bases). Germline CDR1 SGHTA, CDR2 FQGTGA. V was trimmed by 6 bases and J by 5 bases, leaving 17 bases between them. The CDR3 spans 14 residues. This CDR3 is CASSYGGTGNEQYF. For the CDR3, the DNA is TGTGCCAGCAGTTATGGGGGAACAGGGAACGAGCAGTACTTC.

On this clone itself: Other DNA sequences from this sample encode an identical CDR3 as well. The chain has TRBV11-3 and TRBJ2-2, with TRBD1 identical over 8 bases. Germline V CDR1 and CDR2: SGHNT, YENEEA. The CDR3 length is 14 residues. Trimming at V came to 4 bases and at J to 5 bases, leaving 3 bases not matched to a gene. CDR3 residues: CASSSQGVTGELFF. In nucleotides, the CDR3 is TGTGCCAGCAGCTCACAGGGGGTGACCGGGGAGCTGTTTTTT.